Listed here are 19 T cell receptor beta chains from one sample, sequenced in a study of blood T cell repertoires in COVID-19. Clones were read by immunoSEQ multiplex PCR, and TCRdb kept only the in-frame ones, dropping some. Of hundreds of thousands of clones listed, around 87% are singletons. The sequenced sample was peripheral blood. The source of these receptors is a woman in her fifties or sixties with COVID-19, enrolled during active disease.

V is TRBV30 and J is TRBJ2-2, with a possible D match to TRBD2 (6 bases). There are 15 residues in the CDR3. V dropped 2 bases and J dropped 6 bases, with 16 bases sitting between them. Germline-derived CDR1 and CDR2 are GTSNPN and SVGIG (reference sequence). The CDR3, as DNA: TGTGCCTGGAGTTTTTTCTCGCCGGGGGCCGGGGAGCTGTTTTTT. It yields the protein CAWSFFSPGAGELFF.

The chain couples TRBV7-8 to TRBJ2-7; D is perhaps TRBD1 (6 bases). The germline V and J ends were trimmed by 3 bases and 4 bases, with 16 bases remaining between them. Per germline, CDR1 SGHVS and CDR2 FQNEAQ. This CDR3 has 15 residues. The CDR3 region is CASSLDSGRGYEQYF. In DNA form, the CDR3 reads TGTGCCAGCAGCTTGGATTCGGGAAGGGGGTACGAGCAGTACTTC.

This clone was recorded once. The V call is TRBV5-6, the J call TRBJ2-7; TRBD1 matches at 9 bases. The CDR3 totals 15 residues. The V and J ends lost 4 bases and 4 bases, in that order; junction bases with no gene match: 9. Germline V CDR1 and CDR2: SGHDT, YYEEEE. The CDR3 bases are TGTGCCAGCAGCGCAACAACAGGGGGCTTTTACGAGCAGTACTTC. Translated: CASSATTGGFYEQYF.

The chain joins TRBV12-2 to TRBJ2-7; TRBD1, as called in the table, went unchecked against the DNA. TRBV12-2 is assigned pseudogene status. This CDR3 spans 13 amino acids. The CDR3, as DNA: TGTGCAAGTCGCTTAAAGGGGATTTACGAGCAGTACTTC. Encoded protein: CASRLKGIYEQYF.

This clone was detected once. The chain couples TRBV5-8 to TRBJ1-4; 7 bases agree with TRBD1. From germline, CDR1 is SGHTS and CDR2 YDEGEE. CDR3 length equals 15 residues. The junction had 10 bases not matched to a gene; V was cut back by 3 bases and J by 8 bases. The DNA for the CDR3 is TGTGCCAGCAGCTCCCGGACAGGTTTGAGAGAAAAACTGTTTTTT. Its protein is CASSSRTGLREKLFF.

This clone was observed a single time. The chain combines TRBV7-9 with TRBJ2-3, with D unclear. This CDR3 contains 12 residues. Trimming stripped 5 bases from V and 5 bases from J, with 8 bases between. The germline V gene has CDR1 SEHNR and CDR2 FQNEAQ (reference sequence). This chain's CDR3 is CASSPLRDTQYF. The CDR3 DNA sequence: TGTGCCAGCAGCCCCCTAAGAGATACGCAGTATTTT.

V gene TRBV18 combines with J gene TRBJ2-3; 8 bases align to TRBD1. The germline CDR1 and CDR2 sequences are KGHSH and LQKENI. The CDR3 has 15 amino acids. The ends lost 6 bases at V and 0 bases at J; junction bases unmatched: 5. The CDR3 DNA reads as TGTGCCAGCTCCGGACGACAGGGGAGCACAGATACGCAGTATTTT. This encodes CASSGRQGSTDTQYF.

The rearrangement uses TRBV7-2 and TRBJ2-3, with D possibly TRBD2 on 7 matching bases. The V gene lost 2 bases and the J gene lost 4 bases, with 16 bases spanning the gap. The length of the CDR3 is 16 residues. Germline V CDR1 and CDR2: SGHTA, FQGNSA. In nucleotides, the CDR3 is TGTGCCAGCAGCTTACGTCTGGGGGGGCGTTCAGATACGCAGTATTTT. Translated, it gives CASSLRLGGRSDTQYF.

The chain carries TRBV28 and TRBJ1-1; D might be TRBD1 (5 bases). CDR3 size: 13 residues. V dropped 7 bases and J dropped 4 bases, with 13 bases sitting between them. Germline CDR1 MDHEN, CDR2 SYDVKM. CDR3 region: CASTVTGITEAFF. CDR3 nucleotides: TGTGCCAGCACTGTAACAGGAATCACTGAAGCTTTCTTT. Full variable domain (remainder filled in from reference TRBV28 and TRBJ1-1): DVKVTQSSRYLVKRTGEKVFLECVQDMDHENMFWYRQDPGLGLRLIYFSYDVKMKEKGDIPEGYSVSREKKERFSLILESASTNQTSMYLCASTVTGITEAFFGQGTRLTVV.

The rearrangement links TRBV19 to TRBJ1-5, with a possible D match to TRBD1 (6 bases). Germline loops: CDR1 LNHDA, CDR2 SQIVND (reference sequence). The CDR3 spans 15 residues. Trimming left V 6 bases short and J 7 bases short, with 19 bases between. The CDR3 is CASSDPQGIGQPQHF. The DNA of the CDR3 is TGTGCCAGTAGCGACCCCCAGGGGATCGGGCAGCCCCAGCATTTT.

The chain couples TRBV6-5 to TRBJ1-3, with D perhaps TRBD1 (5 bases). V was pared by 5 bases and J by 0 bases, with 11 bases between. The CDR3 spans 15 residues. Germline CDR1 is MNHEY and CDR2 is SVGAGI. The CDR3 region has the DNA TGTGCCAGCAGTCGAGATAGGGGCTCTGGAAACACCATATATTTT. Translation: CASSRDRGSGNTIYF.

The rearrangement joins TRBV18 to TRBJ2-2; D is perhaps TRBD1 (6 bases). The germline V and J ends were trimmed by 2 bases and 0 bases, with 13 bases remaining between them. The CDR3 length is 17 residues. The germline V gene encodes CDR1 KGHSH and CDR2 LQKENI. This CDR3 is CASSPTWDITNTGELFF. The CDR3 nucleotides are TGTGCCAGCTCACCAACTTGGGACATAACGAACACCGGGGAGCTGTTTTTT.

This clone has just one count. The rearrangement joins TRBV7-8 to TRBJ2-2, with 8 positions matching TRBD2. This CDR3 is 16 amino acids long. V gave up 5 bases and J gave up 7 bases; unmatched junction bases: 12. Germline V gene data show CDR1 as SGHVS and CDR2 as FQNEAQ. For the CDR3, the DNA is TGTGCCAGCAGCCATGCGGCGGGGGGTTTTGTCGGGGAGCTGTTTTTT. Translated, it gives CASSHAAGGFVGELFF.

The V gene is TRBV5-1, the J gene TRBJ2-3; 7 bases align to TRBD2. Trimming at V came to 4 bases and at J to 12 bases, leaving 5 bases not matched to a gene. The CDR3 totals 11 residues. Germline CDR1 reads SGHRS; CDR2 reads YFSETQ. Written as DNA, the CDR3 is TGCGCCAGCAGCGCGGGGGTGCTCCAGTATTTT. Translation: CASSAGVLQYF.

In the case of this clone: At one boundary the junction diverges from the germline segment, which might be a read error. Written as DNA, the CDR3 is TGTGCCAGCAGCTTAGTTCTAGTGAACACCGAAGCTTTCTTT. It specifies CASSLVLVNTEAFF. The chain recombines TRBV7-9 with TRBJ1-1; no clear D. The CDR3 is 14 amino acids. Germline lookup yields CDR1 SEHNR and CDR2 FQNEAQ (reference sequence).

The V and J genes are TRBV5-4 and TRBJ2-5, with D possibly matching TRBD1 (5 bases). This CDR3 is built from 13 residues. V was trimmed by 0 bases and J by 2 bases, leaving 5 bases between them. Germline V gene data show CDR1 as SGHNT and CDR2 as YYREEE (reference sequence). The CDR3, as DNA: TGTGCCAGCAGCTTGGGGACACAAGAGACCCAGTACTTC. Its protein is CASSLGTQETQYF. Using reference TRBV5-4 and TRBJ2-5 for the parts outside the CDR3, the full variable domain is ETGVTQSPTHLIKTRGQQVTLRCSSQSGHNTVSWYQQALGQGPQFIFQYYREEENGRGNFPPRFSGLQFPNYSSELNVNALELDDSALYLCASSLGTQETQYFGPGTRLLVL.

The rearrangement uses TRBV6-5 and TRBJ1-1, with D possibly TRBD1 on 6 matching bases. CDR1 and CDR2 from the germline V gene are MNHEY and SVGAGI. The V end was cut by 2 bases, the J end by 10 bases, with 8 bases between. The CDR3 runs 11 residues. The CDR3 DNA follows: TGTGCCAGCAGTTACCAGGGGACAGCTTTCTTT. Translated, it gives CASSYQGTAFF.

The chain is built from TRBV7-3 and TRBJ1-2; D ambiguous. CDR3 length: 13 amino acids. The germline gives CDR1 SGHTA, CDR2 FQGTGA. V was clipped by 5 bases and J by 4 bases, with 11 bases between them. The CDR3 reads CASSEDGSYGYTF. The CDR3 DNA follows: TGTGCCAGCAGCGAAGACGGGAGCTATGGCTACACCTTC.

The rearrangement links TRBV20-1 to TRBJ1-1; D ambiguous. The CDR3 runs 11 residues. Trimming cost V 0 bases and J 5 bases, with 4 bases left between them. Germline V gene data show CDR1 as DFQATT and CDR2 as SNEGSKA (reference sequence). The CDR3 spells CSAREYTEAFF. CDR3 DNA sequence: TGCAGTGCTAGAGAGTATACTGAAGCTTTCTTT.